These T cell receptor beta chains were read from a single sample in a study of cytomegalovirus exposure and HLA in healthy donors. Libraries were prepared by immunoSEQ multiplex PCR; TCRdb keeps only in-frame clonotypes and omits some of them. The table includes about 180,000 clones, 70% to 85% detected once. The specimen sequenced was PBMCs. All receptors come from a woman aged 25 to 39 in good health and CMV-seropositive. The CDR3 runs from the conserved cysteine through the conserved F or W. D genes are given only for firm matches. Clone size is given for some rows only: seen once, a few or many times, or a class if the clone is expanded.

d_gene	v_gene	abundance	j_gene	CDR3aa	CDR3nt
TRBD2	TRBV6-5	NA	TRBJ2-7	CASSYGTSGRSYEQYF	TGTGCCAGCAGTTACGGGACTAGCGGGAGATCCTACGAGCAGTACTTC
TRBD1	TRBV30	NA	TRBJ1-2	CARTTGGGYGYTF	TGTGCCCGGACCACAGGGGGCGGCTATGGCTACACCTTC
TRBD2	TRBV10-3	NA	TRBJ2-2	CAISESSGGRAGELFF	TGTGCCATCAGTGAGTCGAGCGGCGGGAGGGCCGGGGAGCTGTTTTTT
TRBD1	TRBV28	once	TRBJ1-2	CASSQPGTEINYGYTF	TGTGCCAGCAGTCAACCAGGGACAGAGATTAACTATGGCTACACCTTC
TRBD1	TRBV14	NA	TRBJ1-2	CASSQDGTGGRGGYTF	TGTGCCAGCAGCCAAGATGGGACAGGGGGCCGGGGAGGCTACACCTTC
NA	TRBV7-8	NA	TRBJ2-7	CASSLEAAGSPPYEQYF	TGTGCCAGCAGCTTAGAGGCTGCCGGGAGTCCCCCCTACGAGCAGTACTTC
NA	TRBV28	NA	TRBJ1-4	CASSGIGAGANEKLFF	TGTGCCAGCAGTGGTATAGGGGCAGGGGCCAATGAAAAACTGTTTTTT
NA	TRBV28	NA	TRBJ2-1	CASSLSPVNEQFF	TGTGCCAGCAGTCTATCCCCGGTGAACGAGCAGTTCTTC
TRBD1	TRBV4-1	NA	TRBJ1-1	CASSPGQGYTEAFF	TGCGCCAGCAGCCCGGGACAGGGATACACTGAAGCTTTCTTT
TRBD1	TRBV18	NA	TRBJ1-1	CASSPRDRGNTEAFF	TGTGCCAGCTCCCCGAGGGACAGGGGGAACACTGAAGCTTTCTTT
TRBD1	TRBV28	few	TRBJ2-7	CASSSPDRLPYEQYF	TGTGCCAGCAGTTCCCCGGACAGGCTCCCATACGAGCAGTACTTC
TRBD1	TRBV4-2	NA	TRBJ1-2	CASSPRDRASGYGYTF	TGTGCCAGCAGCCCACGGGACAGGGCCTCTGGGTATGGCTACACCTTC
TRBD1	TRBV11-2	NA	TRBJ1-3	CASSLTGVSGNTIYF	TGTGCCAGCAGCTTGACAGGGGTCTCTGGAAACACCATATATTTT
NA	TRBV5-4	once	TRBJ2-7	CASSLDSGVLYEQYF	TGTGCCAGCAGCTTGGACTCAGGGGTTTTGTACGAGCAGTACTTC
TRBD1	TRBV30	NA	TRBJ2-7	CAWSFPGTGNYEQYF	TGTGCCTGGAGTTTCCCCGGGACAGGGAACTACGAGCAGTACTTC
NA	TRBV7-8	NA	TRBJ2-7	CASSYTRELSSYEQYF	TGTGCCAGCAGCTACACTAGGGAGCTGAGCTCCTACGAGCAGTACTTC
TRBD1	TRBV25-1	NA	TRBJ1-2	CASSERDRGGYGYTF	TGTGCCAGCAGTGAAAGGGACAGGGGGGGATATGGCTACACCTTC
TRBD2	TRBV5-1	NA	TRBJ2-1	CASSHSSGPISYNEQFF	TGCGCCAGCAGCCATTCTAGCGGTCCCATTTCCTACAATGAGCAGTTCTTC
TRBD2	TRBV7-2	once	TRBJ2-3	CASSELAGGGADTQYF	TGTGCCAGCAGCGAACTAGCGGGAGGGGGGGCAGATACGCAGTATTTT
NA	TRBV7-6	NA	TRBJ2-2	CASSPGTRNGAGELFF	TGTGCCAGCAGCCCCGGGACTCGTAATGGGGCCGGGGAGCTGTTTTTT
NA	TRBV7-6	NA	TRBJ2-7	CASSLTLASELGSEQYF	TGTGCCAGCAGCTTAACTTTGGCTAGCGAGTTGGGAAGTGAGCAGTACTTC
NA	TRBV27	NA	TRBJ2-7	CASRGGISYEQYF	TGTGCCAGCCGAGGGGGAATCTCCTACGAGCAGTACTTC
TRBD2	TRBV2	NA	TRBJ2-2	CASRSTLAGSPGELFF	TGTGCCAGCAGATCCACACTAGCGGGATCACCCGGGGAGCTGTTTTTT
TRBD1	TRBV5-4	NA	TRBJ1-2	CASSLGQGSGYGYTF	TGTGCCAGCAGCTTGGGACAGGGATCAGGCTATGGCTACACCTTC
NA	TRBV25-1	few	TRBJ1-3	CASSEWKGHRNTIYF	TGTGCCAGCAGTGAATGGAAGGGACATCGGAACACCATATATTTT
NA	TRBV28	once	TRBJ2-6	CASSLSGPGANVLTF	TGTGCCAGCAGTTTATCAGGGCCTGGGGCCAACGTCCTGACTTTC
NA	TRBV29-1	NA	TRBJ2-7	CSVGGLYEQYF	TGCAGCGTTGGAGGGCTCTACGAGCAGTACTTC
NA	TRBV6-1	NA	TRBJ2-7	CASSETLGASGIAYEQYF	TGTGCCAGCAGTGAGACCTTGGGGGCATCAGGGATCGCCTACGAGCAGTACTTC
NA	TRBV7-2	few	TRBJ2-7	CASSLASFYEQYF	TGTGCCAGCAGCTTAGCGAGCTTCTACGAGCAGTACTTC
TRBD1	TRBV28	NA	TRBJ1-5	CASNEQGVQPQHF	TGTGCCAGCAATGAACAGGGGGTCCAGCCCCAGCATTTT
TRBD2	TRBV5-1	few	TRBJ2-3	CASQTTSGTDTQYF	TGCGCCAGCCAAACTACTAGCGGCACAGATACGCAGTATTTT
TRBD2	TRBV7-8	NA	TRBJ2-3	CASSPGLAQSTDTQYF	TGTGCCAGCAGCCCCGGACTAGCGCAAAGCACAGATACGCAGTATTTT
NA	TRBV28	few	TRBJ2-4	CASSLGQTRNIQYF	TGTGCCAGCAGTTTAGGTCAGACAAGAAACATTCAGTACTTC
TRBD2	TRBV2	NA	TRBJ2-7	CASSEELAGEHEQYF	TGTGCCAGCAGTGAAGAACTAGCGGGAGAGCACGAGCAGTACTTC
NA	TRBV7-9	few	TRBJ2-1	CSSSGGTVLSPSSYNEQFF	TGTTCCAGCAGCGGAGGGACAGTATTATCCCCTAGCTCCTACAATGAGCAGTTCTTC
NA	TRBV14	NA	TRBJ2-7	CASSQDLGQLYEQYF	TGTGCCAGCAGCCAAGATTTAGGACAGCTCTACGAGCAGTACTTC
TRBD1	TRBV4-1	few	TRBJ1-4	CASSQVGAAGGLEKLFF	TGCGCCAGCAGCCAAGTGGGGGCCGCAGGGGGACTTGAAAAACTGTTTTTT
TRBD1	TRBV27	NA	TRBJ1-2	CASKPRTGFGYTF	TGTGCCAGCAAACCTCGGACAGGGTTTGGCTACACCTTC
TRBD1	TRBV30	few	TRBJ2-7	CAWSEGTGDYEQYF	TGTGCCTGGAGTGAGGGGACAGGGGACTACGAGCAGTACTTC
NA	TRBV9	NA	TRBJ2-1	CASSVGVSGGKGTYNEQFF	TGTGCCAGCAGCGTAGGCGTTAGCGGCGGGAAAGGAACCTACAATGAGCAGTTCTTC
NA	TRBV6-6	NA	TRBJ2-7	CASRPREAGYEQYF	TGTGCCAGCAGGCCCAGGGAGGCGGGCTACGAGCAGTACTTC
NA	TRBV4-1	NA	TRBJ2-1	CASSMPQGSYNEQFF	TGCGCCAGCAGCATGCCGCAGGGTTCCTACAATGAGCAGTTCTTC
TRBD2	TRBV28	NA	TRBJ2-3	CASLANGLAGLDTQYF	TGTGCCAGCCTGGCCAACGGGCTAGCGGGTTTAGATACGCAGTATTTT
TRBD1	TRBV5-1	NA	TRBJ1-2	CASRSGQGASGYTF	TGCGCCAGCAGATCCGGACAGGGGGCGTCGGGCTACACCTTC
TRBD1	TRBV15	NA	TRBJ1-1	CATSGTGGGSEAFF	TGTGCCACCAGTGGGACAGGTGGGGGGAGTGAAGCTTTCTTT
TRBD1	TRBV27	NA	TRBJ2-2	CASSLSVRGLNTGELFF	TGTGCCAGCAGTTTATCTGTCAGGGGGCTGAACACCGGGGAGCTGTTTTTT
NA	TRBV19	once	TRBJ2-5	CASSKQKQETQYF	TGTGCCAGTAGTAAACAGAAACAAGAGACCCAGTACTTC
NA	TRBV7-9	NA	TRBJ1-2	CASSLALAGGYGYTF	TGTGCCAGCAGCTTAGCGTTAGCCGGGGGCTATGGCTACACCTTC
NA	TRBV6-5	few	TRBJ1-2	CASGRAMEGYTF	TGTGCCAGCGGCAGGGCGATGGAGGGCTACACCTTC
NA	TRBV19	once	TRBJ1-2	CASSIDWQGTYGYTF	TGTGCCAGTAGTATAGATTGGCAGGGGACCTATGGCTACACCTTC
NA	TRBV15	NA	TRBJ1-3	CATSRGPREGPGNTIYF	TGTGCCACCAGCAGAGGCCCCAGGGAAGGTCCTGGAAACACCATATATTTT
NA	TRBV11-3	NA	TRBJ1-5	CASRRGWCGDNQPQHF	TGTGCCAGCCGGAGGGGCTGGTGTGGAGACAATCAGCCCCAGCATTTT
TRBD2	TRBV18	NA	TRBJ2-1	CASSPRLAGGNNEQFF	TGTGCCAGCTCACCAAGGCTAGCGGGAGGAAACAATGAGCAGTTCTTC
TRBD2	TRBV5-4	few	TRBJ2-1	CASSRKAGGSSDEQFF	TGTGCCAGCAGCCGAAAGGCGGGAGGCTCCTCGGATGAGCAGTTCTTC
NA	TRBV28	NA	TRBJ1-4	CASSPLAATNEKLFF	TGTGCCAGCAGCCCCCTGGCCGCAACTAATGAAAAACTGTTTTTT
TRBD1	TRBV6-5	once	TRBJ1-4	CATSGTGKKLFF	TGTGCCACCTCCGGGACAGGCAAAAAACTGTTTTTT
TRBD2	TRBV6-4	NA	TRBJ2-3	CASSVTSESTDTQYF	TGTGCCAGCAGTGTTACTAGCGAGAGCACAGATACGCAGTATTTT
NA	TRBV7-2	NA	TRBJ2-7	CASSPRRGGTYEQYF	TGTGCCAGCAGCCCCCGCAGGGGTGGAACCTACGAGCAGTACTTC
TRBD1	TRBV27	NA	TRBJ2-7	CASRTGATEQYF	TGTGCCAGCAGGACAGGGGCAACCGAGCAGTACTTC